Listed below are T cell receptor beta chains from one sample, sequenced in a study of post-analysis software for immune sequencing data. Each CDR3 protein gets one entry after TCRdb re-called the PCR reads with MiXCR. The sample carries approximately 570,000 distinct CDR3 sequences, around 44% recorded once. Sequencing was carried out using blood. The receptors shown here come from a girl between 10 and 17 years old with multiple sclerosis. Each CDR3 is given with its conserved first and last residue. A D gene is named only where the DNA matches it firmly. Clone size is stated in some rows and not others, as once, few, many or a class when expanded.

>TRBJ1-2|TRBV5-1|NA|NA
CASSQDSHANYGYTF
TGCGCCAGCAGCCAAGACAGTCACGCAAACTATGGCTACACCTTC
>TRBJ2-5|TRBV20-1|TRBD2|few
CSAREVGGQETQYF
TGCAGTGCTAGAGAGGTGGGGGGGCAAGAGACCCAGTACTTC
>TRBJ2-7|TRBV29-1|NA|few
CSVVSRAGQNPYEQYF
TGCAGCGTTGTAAGTCGGGCGGGACAAAATCCCTACGAGCAGTACTTC
>TRBJ1-4|TRBV7-9|TRBD1|NA
CASSLGTGPNEKLFF
TGTGCCAGCAGCTTAGGGACAGGTCCTAATGAAAAACTGTTTTTT
>TRBJ1-1|TRBV12-3/TRBV12-4|TRBD1|NA
CASSFGTGGGNTEAFF
TGTGCCAGCAGTTTTGGGACAGGGGGCGGAAACACTGAAGCTTTCTTT
>TRBJ1-6|TRBV29-1|TRBD1|NA
CSVTTGLDSNSPLHF
TGCAGCGTAACGACAGGGCTAGATTCTAATTCACCCCTCCACTTT
>TRBJ1-1|TRBV4-1|NA|few
CASSQEEGQDTEAFF
TGCGCCAGCAGCCAAGAGGAAGGACAAGACACTGAAGCTTTCTTT
>TRBJ1-2|TRBV12-3/TRBV12-4|NA|few
CASSFGALGYTF
TGTGCCAGCAGTTTTGGGGCGCTGGGCTACACCTTC
>TRBJ1-6|TRBV3-1|NA|NA
CASSELGGQNSPLHF
TGTGCCAGCAGCGAACTCGGCGGTCAGAATTCACCCCTCCACTTT
>TRBJ2-7|TRBV10-2|NA|once
CASSEYGTQNTYEQYF
TGCGCCAGCAGTGAATACGGGACCCAGAACACCTACGAGCAGTACTTC
>TRBJ2-7|TRBV7-9|NA|many
CASSLGTVSYEQYF
TGTGCCAGCAGCTTAGGGACAGTCTCCTACGAGCAGTACTTC
>TRBJ2-6|TRBV5-1|NA|NA
CASSLDRASGANVLTF
TGCGCCAGCAGCTTGGACAGGGCCTCTGGGGCCAACGTCCTGACTTTC
>TRBJ2-7|TRBV6-5|NA|few
CASSTVLREQYF
TGTGCCAGCAGTACTGTCTTACGCGAGCAGTACTTC
>TRBJ1-1|TRBV20-1|TRBD1|NA
CSAWTGKNTEAFF
TGCAGTGCTTGGACAGGAAAGAACACTGAAGCTTTCTTT
>TRBJ2-7|TRBV12-3/TRBV12-4|TRBD2|NA
CASSWAGGESYEQYF
TGTGCCAGCAGTTGGGCCGGGGGGGAATCCTACGAGCAGTACTTC
>TRBJ2-5|TRBV9|NA|NA
CASSVATGETQYF
TGTGCCAGCAGCGTAGCTACGGGAGAGACCCAGTACTTC
>TRBJ2-1|TRBV13|NA|NA
CASSLLETEQFF
TGTGCCAGCAGCTTGCTCGAGACTGAGCAGTTCTTC
>TRBJ2-1|TRBV7-9|NA|few
CASSFGVFYNRSNNEQFF
TGTGCCAGCAGCTTCGGGGTCTTTTACAACAGGAGCAACAATGAGCAGTTCTTC
>TRBJ2-3|TRBV10-3|TRBD2|NA
CAISGERESTDTQYF
TGTGCCATCAGTGGTGAGCGGGAGAGCACAGATACGCAGTATTTT
>TRBJ1-2|TRBV7-2|NA|few
CASSTGREYGYTF
TGTGCCAGCAGCACCGGGAGAGAGTATGGCTACACCTTC
>TRBJ2-3|TRBV10-3|TRBD2|few
CAISPGTSGIPSTDTQYF
TGTGCCATCAGTCCCGGGACTAGCGGAATACCTAGCACAGATACGCAGTATTTT
>TRBJ2-3|TRBV7-9|TRBD1|NA
CASSPWAGTATDTQYF
TGTGCCAGCAGCCCCTGGGCCGGGACAGCAACAGATACGCAGTATTTT
>TRBJ2-7|TRBV7-6|TRBD1|NA
CASSFGRDRDYNEQYF
TGTGCCAGCAGCTTTGGCCGGGACAGGGACTACAATGAGCAGTACTTC
>TRBJ2-1|TRBV6-6|NA|NA
CASSALGASYNEQFF
TGTGCCAGCAGTGCCCTCGGGGCCTCCTACAATGAGCAGTTCTTC
>TRBJ1-4|TRBV25-1|NA|NA
CASSEFSVGTNEKLFF
TGTGCCAGCAGTGAATTCTCAGTGGGGACTAATGAAAAACTGTTTTTT
>TRBJ2-1|TRBV20-1|NA|NA
CSALPLAGNEQFF
TGCAGTGCTCTCCCGCTAGCTGGCAATGAGCAGTTCTTC
>TRBJ2-1|TRBV6-1|NA|once
CASSERRGRMNEQFF
TGTGCCAGCAGTGAGCGGAGGGGGCGCATGAATGAGCAGTTCTTC
>TRBJ1-2|TRBV3-1|NA|NA
CASSQVLSSEANYGYTF
TGTGCCAGCAGCCAAGTTTTGTCATCCGAGGCGAACTATGGCTACACCTTC
>TRBJ2-1|TRBV10-3|TRBD2|few
CAISESKASGDHNEQFF
TGTGCCATCAGTGAGTCGAAGGCTAGCGGGGACCACAATGAGCAGTTCTTC
>TRBJ2-5|TRBV5-5|TRBD1|few
CASSPQQGAHRETQYF
TGTGCCAGCAGCCCACAACAGGGGGCGCACCGGGAGACCCAGTACTTC
>TRBJ2-4|TRBV7-2|NA|few
CASMIRGGLAKNIQYF
TGTGCCAGCATGATTAGAGGGGGTTTAGCCAAAAACATTCAGTACTTC
>TRBJ1-5|TRBV12-3/TRBV12-4|NA|NA
CASSLKGMSNQPQHF
TGTGCCAGCAGTTTGAAGGGGATGAGCAATCAGCCCCAGCATTTT
>TRBJ1-2|TRBV6-7|NA|NA
CASSYLPIHRDYGYTF
TGTGCCAGCAGTTACCTTCCTATACACCGGGACTATGGCTACACCTTC
>TRBJ2-1|TRBV9|TRBD2|NA
CASSVEGTSGHYNEQFF
TGTGCCAGCAGCGTAGAGGGGACTAGCGGGCACTACAATGAGCAGTTCTTC
>TRBJ2-1|TRBV20-1|NA|NA
CSARDAVHNEQFF
TGCAGTGCTAGAGACGCAGTCCACAATGAGCAGTTCTTC
>TRBJ2-1|TRBV4-1|TRBD2|NA
CASSQGASGRAQEQFF
TGCGCCAGCAGCCAAGGGGCTAGCGGGAGAGCGCAAGAGCAGTTCTTC